Only a few counts were recorded for the clone carrying this TCR beta chain. What it binds is not known. The entry originates in a study of blood T cells in healthy people across ages. General study points: It was not possible, with unsorted PBMCs, to conclusively compare naive and antigen-experienced cells.

CDR1 is DFQATT, CDR2 SNEGSKA, per germline (reference sequence). The CDR3 covers 14 residues. J was trimmed by 8 bases and V by 8 bases; bases with no gene match: 11. Russia was home to the donors, healthy Caucasian individuals aged 6 to 90. Primers used in a second PCR of about 6 to 11 cycles were a sample-barcoded 5' primer and a J-beta primer mix. A 12-random-nucleotide template-switch adaptor tagged each cDNA molecule. In TCRdb, the 5' RACE reads were re-called with MiXCR into one record per CDR3 protein. The data contain about 1.1 million distinct CDR3 sequences, 35% to 40% of them singletons. The receptor was derived from a man younger than 35 in good health. The chain uses TRBV20-1 and TRBJ2-1; TRBD2 matches 11 bases. Specimen: blood. This chain's CDR3 is CSLNGGLAGHEQFF. CDR3 sequence (DNA): TGCAGTCTAAATGGTGGACTAGCGGGTCATGAGCAGTTCTTC.